One T cell receptor beta chain is described in this entry. Its antigen is undetermined. These data originate in a study of identical twins. Whole-study findings and limits: The same donors were not followed; conclusions instead depended on cross-sectional statistical analysis. Recombination models fit unrelated individuals' TCR alpha sharing but underestimated twins'. Whereas memory repertoires showed no such difference, abundant cord blood beta clonotypes carried fewer insertions.

TCRdb passed the 5' RACE reads through MiXCR, listing each CDR3 protein once. The sample shows around 240,000 distinct CDR3 sequences, 10% of them seen only once. Unmatched junction bases numbered 9, after V lost 5 bases and J lost 0 bases. This CDR3 spans 17 amino acids. The germline V gene has CDR1 SGHAT and CDR2 FQDESV (reference sequence). V is TRBV11-1 and J is TRBJ2-3; 9 nucleotides line up with TRBD2. This TCR came from a man in his forties or fifties in good health. Sequenced material: memory T cells sorted from blood. DNA of the CDR3: TGTGCCAGCAGCAGAAGGACTAGCGTGTATAGCACAGATACGCAGTATTTT. This codes for CASSRRTSVYSTDTQYF.